The TCR beta chain under discussion was sequenced for a study of T cell changes during pregnancy in multiple sclerosis. The ends lost 5 bases at V and 6 bases at J; junction bases unmatched: 11. Germline V gene sequence: CDR1 LNHDA, CDR2 SQIVND (reference sequence). The CDR3 is 16 residues long. Only in-frame clones appear in the TCRdb table, and some are missing; sequencing was by immunoSEQ multiplex PCR. The sample includes roughly 74,000 clones, about nine tenths of them seen just once. This TCR was recovered from a female donor with multiple sclerosis, enrolled in a pregnancy study. Sequenced here: peripheral blood, sampled before pregnancy. This sequence joins TRBV19 and TRBJ2-2; 8 bases map to TRBD2. The CDR3 here is CASSVGTSVNSGELFF. CDR3 DNA: TGTGCCAGTAGTGTAGGGACTAGTGTGAATTCCGGGGAGCTGTTTTTT.